Listed below are T cell receptor beta chains from one sample, sequenced in a study of blood T cell repertoires in COVID-19. This table comes from immunoSEQ multiplex PCR, and its TCRdb copy is limited to in-frame clones, with some not included. The repertoire holds 350,000 or so clones, with almost 90% as singletons. The sample taken for sequencing was PBMCs or T cells enriched from blood (not recorded which). The receptors derive from a woman aged 25 to 39 who had been exposed to COVID-19. CDR3s include the opening cysteine and the closing phenylalanine or tryptophan.

cdr3_aa v_call
CASSLDLEQYF TRBV5-1
CASSQGSSGSSDEQFF TRBV3-1/TRBV3-2
CASSRRVHEQFF TRBV5-1
CASSESRGVEAFF TRBV10-2
CSVVLQDSNQPQHF TRBV29-1
CSVEGTGADYGYTF TRBV29-1
CASSVGPAGASNSPLHF TRBV9
CASSFIGTGKYSNQPQHF TRBV27
CASSPGWAGETEAFF TRBV4-1
CATSIAGGEQFF TRBV15
CASTGGANVLTF TRBV18
CASSTDREPEYTEAFF TRBV7-9
CASSPGDRASTDTQYF TRBV18
CASSGYSMREGRSYNEQFF TRBV2
CASRLAGGPGETQYF TRBV19
CASSLHRGLPEAFF TRBV11-3
CASSQDRQGSDEQYF TRBV3-1/TRBV3-2
CASSSPQGWNNEQFF TRBV5-1
CASSILAGAGYEQYF TRBV21-1
CSGTDRAQNEQYF TRBV29-1
CASTSGGWNTEAFF TRBV10-2
CASSPAGAGNTIYF TRBV7-3
CASVYNEQFF TRBV2
CASRPGGRVLYNEQFF TRBV19
CASATDSFYNSPLHF TRBV28
CASSQAHGQLYGYTF TRBV7-2
CASSIYGRAADTQYF TRBV9
CASSLEGTDQPQHF TRBV11-2
CSPPLEMSTNEKLFF TRBV29-1
CASSPTGNTIYF TRBV9
CASSLPPDRKAFF TRBV5-1
CASSQVGGRSTDTQYF TRBV4-2
CASSAAGGSGELFF TRBV19
CASSYQTYTDTQYF TRBV13
CASSESRGGETSNQPQHF TRBV6-1
CASSLAAGGGFEQFF TRBV7-6
CAGTIDGATNEKLFF TRBV2
CASSLDLTGAQNINEQFF TRBV5-1
CASRPLAGGEQYF TRBV11-3
CASSEWGRDNSPLHF TRBV2
CASSVASYEQYF TRBV28
CASSSSGHCYF TRBV6-5
CASTGNQRKNTGELFF TRBV28
CASSRDSLNTEAFF TRBV5-1
CSVELAGSSYEQYF TRBV29-1
CASSPPGGPPSTDTQYF TRBV3-1/TRBV3-2
CASSPRRGGQDSYNEQFF TRBV7-6
CASSQVGREETQYF TRBV3-1/TRBV3-2
CASSRDTRNYGYTF TRBV19
CASSPRDRTLTSYGYTF TRBV28
CASRAGPGQGAITGELFF TRBV21-1
CASSRPGLAVETQYF TRBV18
CASSTQQVEQFF TRBV7-9